The source of this T cell receptor beta chain is a study of CD8+ T cells in alopecia areata. On the study more broadly: Treated patients were given oral tofacitinib, which was dosed at 5 to 10 mg twice daily.

This clone was counted a few times. The antigen is not known. RNA was extracted and reverse transcribed into cDNA as the sequencing template. Generated by immunoSEQ multiplex PCR, the TCRdb table keeps only in-frame clones and is missing some. The table includes roughly 200,000 clones, around 63% detected once. Study results and limitations: Clonality exceeded that of normal scalp in lesional scalp, most notably in alopecia totalis/universalis. TCR sharing across patients was less clear than in mice, possibly HLA-related.

Individuals with alopecia areata gave both lesional scalp punch biopsies and peripheral blood for collection. Trimming left V 4 bases short and J 8 bases short, with 16 bases between. Germline-derived CDR1 and CDR2 are SQVTM and ANQGSEA. The CDR3 extends over 13 amino acids. The sequence derives from a human donor with alopecia areata. The starting material was CD4+ T cells sorted from blood, obtained at week 0. The J gene is TRBJ2-3, the V gene TRBV29-1, with D unclear. CDR3 in DNA: TGCAGCGTTGGGCCGGAAGTAGTGAGTACGCAGTATTTT. This gives the protein CSVGPEVVSTQYF.